The TCR beta chain under discussion was sequenced for a study of Graves' ophthalmopathy and Graves' hyperthyroidism. Across the whole study: The stable label applied to hyperthyroidism with no ophthalmopathy within 18 months of follow-up.

As the template, RNA transcripts were used to amplify TCR beta CDR3 regions. HTBI primers served in a first-round RT-PCR, which a second-round multiplex PCR followed. In TCRdb, the multiplex PCR reads were re-called with MiXCR into one record per CDR3 protein. There are over a million distinct CDR3 sequences in the sample; roughly two fifths occur only once, and around 10% lies in the top ten. With regard to this clonotype: Antigen specificity is unknown.

Germline CDR1 and CDR2: MNHNY and SVGAGI (reference sequence). The CDR3 totals 13 residues. V lost 5 bases and J 3 bases, leaving 11 bases between the germline ends. Hyperthyroidism patients were newly diagnosed, ill under 2 months, and aged 18 to 65 years. General observations from the study: Most thyroid clonotypes expanded beyond 0.001 frequency were also found in blood.

The sequenced material came from peripheral blood or thyroid tissue (not recorded which). The sequence derives from an adult man with Graves' hyperthyroidism. The V call is TRBV6-6, the J call TRBJ2-7, with D perhaps matching TRBD2 (5 bases). CDR3 residues: CASSGERDYEQYF. The CDR3 DNA reads TGTGCCAGCAGTGGGGAACGGGACTACGAGCAGTACTTC.